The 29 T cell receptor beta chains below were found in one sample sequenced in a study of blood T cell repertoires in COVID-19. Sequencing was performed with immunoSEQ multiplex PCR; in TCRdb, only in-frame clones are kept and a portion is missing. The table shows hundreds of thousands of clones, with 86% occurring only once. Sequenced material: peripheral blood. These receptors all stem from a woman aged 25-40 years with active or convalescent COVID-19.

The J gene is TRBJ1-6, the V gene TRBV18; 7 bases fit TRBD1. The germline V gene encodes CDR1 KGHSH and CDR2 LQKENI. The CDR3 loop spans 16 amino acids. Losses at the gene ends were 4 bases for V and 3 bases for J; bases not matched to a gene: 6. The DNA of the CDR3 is TGTGCCAGCTCACAAACCACAGGGGACTATAATTCACCCCTCCACTTT. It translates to CASSQTTGDYNSPLHF.

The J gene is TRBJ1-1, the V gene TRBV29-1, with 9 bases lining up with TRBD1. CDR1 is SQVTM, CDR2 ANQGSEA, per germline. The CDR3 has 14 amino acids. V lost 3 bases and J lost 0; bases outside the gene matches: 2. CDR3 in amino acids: CSVEGTGLNTEAFF. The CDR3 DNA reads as TGCAGCGTTGAGGGGACAGGGCTGAACACTGAAGCTTTCTTT.

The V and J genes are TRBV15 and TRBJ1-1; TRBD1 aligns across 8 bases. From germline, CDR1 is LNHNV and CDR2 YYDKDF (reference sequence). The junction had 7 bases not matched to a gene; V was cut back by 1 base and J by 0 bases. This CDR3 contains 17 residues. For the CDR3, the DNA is TGTGCCACCAGCAGAGTTCCGGACAGGGTGGTGAACACTGAAGCTTTCTTT. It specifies CATSRVPDRVVNTEAFF.

The DNA for the CDR3 is TGTGCCACCAGTGATTCCACCCAATTGCGTGGCTACACCTTC. Translation gives CATSDSTQLRGYTF. This sequence joins TRBV24-1 and TRBJ1-2, with unresolved D. This CDR3 spans 14 amino acids. CDR1 is KGHDR and CDR2 is SFDVKD in the germline V gene. V lost 2 bases and J lost 7, with 13 bases in between.

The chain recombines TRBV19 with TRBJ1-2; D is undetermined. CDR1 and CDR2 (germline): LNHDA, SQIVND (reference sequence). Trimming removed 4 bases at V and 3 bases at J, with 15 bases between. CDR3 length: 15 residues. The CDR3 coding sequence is TGTGCCAGTAGTAAAAGGTCGGGAGCTGACTATGGCTACACCTTC. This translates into CASSKRSGADYGYTF.

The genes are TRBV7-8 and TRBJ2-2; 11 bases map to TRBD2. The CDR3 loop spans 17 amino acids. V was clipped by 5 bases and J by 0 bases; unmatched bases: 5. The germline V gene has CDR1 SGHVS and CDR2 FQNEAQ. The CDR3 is CASSLGTSGTNTGELFF. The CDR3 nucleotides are TGTGCCAGCAGCCTTGGGACTAGCGGAACGAACACCGGGGAGCTGTTTTTT.

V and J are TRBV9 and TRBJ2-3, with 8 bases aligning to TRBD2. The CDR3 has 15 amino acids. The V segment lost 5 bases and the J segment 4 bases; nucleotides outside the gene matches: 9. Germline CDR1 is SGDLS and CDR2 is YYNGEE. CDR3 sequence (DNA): TGTGCCAGCAGAAGATCCGGGGGGGCTGCAGATACGCAGTATTTT. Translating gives CASRRSGGAADTQYF.

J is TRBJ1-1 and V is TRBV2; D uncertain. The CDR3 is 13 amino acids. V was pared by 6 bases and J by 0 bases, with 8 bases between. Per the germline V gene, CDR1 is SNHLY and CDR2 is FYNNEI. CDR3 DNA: TGTGCCAGCAGCGGTACTTTGAACACTGAAGCTTTCTTT. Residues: CASSGTLNTEAFF.

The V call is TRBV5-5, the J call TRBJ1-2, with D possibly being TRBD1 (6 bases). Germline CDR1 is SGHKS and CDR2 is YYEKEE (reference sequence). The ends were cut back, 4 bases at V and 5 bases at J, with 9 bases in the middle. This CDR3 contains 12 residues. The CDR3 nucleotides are TGTGCCAGCAGCCAGGACAGTTATGGCTACACCTTC. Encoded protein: CASSQDSYGYTF.

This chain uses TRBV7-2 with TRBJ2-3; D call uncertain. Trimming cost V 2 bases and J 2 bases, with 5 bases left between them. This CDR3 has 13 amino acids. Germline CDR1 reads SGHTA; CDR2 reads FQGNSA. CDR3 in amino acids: CASSLTYTDTQYF. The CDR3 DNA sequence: TGTGCCAGCAGCTTAACTTACACAGATACGCAGTATTTT.

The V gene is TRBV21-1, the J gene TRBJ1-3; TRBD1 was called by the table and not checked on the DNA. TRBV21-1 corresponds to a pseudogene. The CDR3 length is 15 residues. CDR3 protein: CASKGGEHSGNTIYF. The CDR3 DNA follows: TGTGCCAGCAAAGGGGGTGAACACTCTGGAAACACCATATATTTT.

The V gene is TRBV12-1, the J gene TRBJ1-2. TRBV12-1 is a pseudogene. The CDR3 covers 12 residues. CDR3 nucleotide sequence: TGTGCCAGCAGCTCCGGCGGATGGGGCTACACCTTC. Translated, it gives CASSSGGWGYTF.

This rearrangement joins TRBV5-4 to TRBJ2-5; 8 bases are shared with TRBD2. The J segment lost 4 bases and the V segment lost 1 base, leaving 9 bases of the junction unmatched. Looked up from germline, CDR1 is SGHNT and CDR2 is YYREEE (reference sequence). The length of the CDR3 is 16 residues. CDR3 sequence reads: CASSLPTGGMGETQYF. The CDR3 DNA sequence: TGTGCCAGCAGCTTGCCGACGGGAGGGATGGGAGAGACCCAGTACTTC. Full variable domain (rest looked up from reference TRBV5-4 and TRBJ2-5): ETGVTQSPTHLIKTRGQQVTLRCSSQSGHNTVSWYQQALGQGPQFIFQYYREEENGRGNFPPRFSGLQFPNYSSELNVNALELDDSALYLCASSLPTGGMGETQYFGPGTRLLVL.

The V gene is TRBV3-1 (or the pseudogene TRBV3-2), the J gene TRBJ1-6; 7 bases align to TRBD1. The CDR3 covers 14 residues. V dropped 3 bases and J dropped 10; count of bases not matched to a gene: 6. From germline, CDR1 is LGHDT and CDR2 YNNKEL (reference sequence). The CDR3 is CASSHRQGRSPLHF. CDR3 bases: TGTGCCAGCAGCCACAGACAGGGACGATCACCCCTCCACTTT.

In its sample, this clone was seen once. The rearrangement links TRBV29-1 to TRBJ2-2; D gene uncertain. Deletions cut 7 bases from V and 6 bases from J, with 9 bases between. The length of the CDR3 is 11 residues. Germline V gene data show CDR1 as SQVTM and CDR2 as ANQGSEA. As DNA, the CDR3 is TGCAGCGCCGACATCTCCGGGGAGCTGTTTTTT. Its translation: CSADISGELFF.

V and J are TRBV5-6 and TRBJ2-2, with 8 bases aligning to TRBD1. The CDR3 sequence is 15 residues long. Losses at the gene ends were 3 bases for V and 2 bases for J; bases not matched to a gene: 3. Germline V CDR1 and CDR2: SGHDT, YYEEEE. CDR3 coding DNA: TGTGCCAGCAGCTCGACAGGGGAAAACACCGGGGAGCTGTTTTTT. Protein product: CASSSTGENTGELFF. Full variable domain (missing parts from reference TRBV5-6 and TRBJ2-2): DAGVTQSPTHLIKTRGQQVTLRCSPKSGHDTVSWYQQALGQGPQFIFQYYEEEERQRGNFPDRFSGHQFPNYSSELNVNALLLGDSALYLCASSSTGENTGELFFGEGSRLTVL.

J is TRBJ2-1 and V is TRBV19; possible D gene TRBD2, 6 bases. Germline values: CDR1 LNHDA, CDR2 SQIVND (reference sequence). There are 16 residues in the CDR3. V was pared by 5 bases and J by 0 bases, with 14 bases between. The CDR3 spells CASSLLMGGSYNEQFF. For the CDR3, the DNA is TGTGCCAGTAGTCTCCTCATGGGGGGCTCCTACAATGAGCAGTTCTTC.

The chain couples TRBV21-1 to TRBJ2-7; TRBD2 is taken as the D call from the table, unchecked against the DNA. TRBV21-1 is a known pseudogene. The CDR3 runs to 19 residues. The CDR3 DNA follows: TGTGCCAGCAGCATCCGGGCGGGACTAGCGGGAGTTGGGGGCTACGAGCAGTACTTC. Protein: CASSIRAGLAGVGGYEQYF.

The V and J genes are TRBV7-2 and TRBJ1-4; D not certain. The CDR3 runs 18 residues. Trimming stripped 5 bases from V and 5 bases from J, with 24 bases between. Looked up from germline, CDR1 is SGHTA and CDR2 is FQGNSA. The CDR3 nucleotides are TGTGCCAGCAGCGCCTCACTTGGGAGAATGCCTCTAAATGAAAAACTGTTTTTT. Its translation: CASSASLGRMPLNEKLFF. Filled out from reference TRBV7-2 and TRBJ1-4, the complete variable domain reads GAGVSQSPSNKVTEKGKDVELRCDPISGHTALYWYRQSLGQGLEFLIYFQGNSAPDKSGLPSDRFSAERTGGSVSTLTIQRTQQEDSAVYLCASSASLGRMPLNEKLFFGSGTQLSVL.

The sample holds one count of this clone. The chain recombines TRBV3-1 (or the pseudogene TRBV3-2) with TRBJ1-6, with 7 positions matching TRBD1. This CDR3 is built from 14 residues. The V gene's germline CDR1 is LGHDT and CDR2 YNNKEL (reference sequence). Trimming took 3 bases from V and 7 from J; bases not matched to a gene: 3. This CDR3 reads CASSHGTANSPLHF. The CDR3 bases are TGTGCCAGCAGCCACGGGACAGCCAATTCACCCCTCCACTTT.

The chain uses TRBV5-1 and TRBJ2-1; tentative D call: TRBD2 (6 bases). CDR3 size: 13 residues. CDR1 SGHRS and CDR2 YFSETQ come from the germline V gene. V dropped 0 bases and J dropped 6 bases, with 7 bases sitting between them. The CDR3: CASSLAGVNEQFF. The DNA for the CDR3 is TGCGCCAGCAGCTTGGCGGGGGTCAATGAGCAGTTCTTC.

CDR3 in amino acids: CASSPTGAGELFF. CDR3 sequence (DNA): TGTGCCAGCAGCCCTACAGGTGCCGGGGAGCTGTTTTTT. The chain is built from TRBV7-2 and TRBJ2-2; D perhaps matches TRBD1 (5 bases). Between the trimmed V and J ends, which lost 5 bases and 6 bases, there was a span of 10 bases. The CDR3 has 13 residues. Per germline, CDR1 SGHTA and CDR2 FQGNSA.

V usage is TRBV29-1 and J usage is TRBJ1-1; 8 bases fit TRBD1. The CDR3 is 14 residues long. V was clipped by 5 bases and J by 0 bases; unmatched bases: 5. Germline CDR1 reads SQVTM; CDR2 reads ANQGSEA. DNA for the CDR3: TGCAGCGTTTCGACAGGGGCCATGAACACTGAAGCTTTCTTT. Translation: CSVSTGAMNTEAFF.

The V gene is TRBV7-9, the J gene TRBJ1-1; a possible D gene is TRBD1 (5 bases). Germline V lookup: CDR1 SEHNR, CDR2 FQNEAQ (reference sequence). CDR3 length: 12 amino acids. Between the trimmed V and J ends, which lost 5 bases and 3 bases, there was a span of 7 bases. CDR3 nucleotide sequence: TGTGCCAGCAGCACAGGAGACACTGAAGCTTTCTTT. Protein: CASSTGDTEAFF. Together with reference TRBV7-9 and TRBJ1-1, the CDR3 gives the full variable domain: DTGVSQNPRHKITKRGQNVTFRCDPISEHNRLYWYRQTLGQGPEFLTYFQNEAQLEKSRLLSDRFSAERPKGSFSTLEIQRTEQGDSAMYLCASSTGDTEAFFGQGTRLTVV.

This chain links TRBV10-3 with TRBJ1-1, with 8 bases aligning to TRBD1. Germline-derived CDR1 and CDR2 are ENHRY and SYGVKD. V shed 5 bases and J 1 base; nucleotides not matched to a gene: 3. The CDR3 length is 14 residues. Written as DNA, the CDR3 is TGTGCCATCAGTTTAGGGACAGGGAACACTGAAGCTTTCTTT. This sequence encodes CAISLGTGNTEAFF.

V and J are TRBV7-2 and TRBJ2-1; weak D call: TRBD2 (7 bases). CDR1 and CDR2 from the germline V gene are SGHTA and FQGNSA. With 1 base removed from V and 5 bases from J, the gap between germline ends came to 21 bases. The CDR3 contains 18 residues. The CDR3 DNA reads TGTGCCAGCAGCTTAGGGGGGGCCCGCGGGGGCCGCCACAATGAGCAGTTCTTC. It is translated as CASSLGGARGGRHNEQFF. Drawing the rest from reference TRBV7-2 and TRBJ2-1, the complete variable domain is GAGVSQSPSNKVTEKGKDVELRCDPISGHTALYWYRQSLGQGLEFLIYFQGNSAPDKSGLPSDRFSAERTGGSVSTLTIQRTQQEDSAVYLCASSLGGARGGRHNEQFFGPGTRLTVL.

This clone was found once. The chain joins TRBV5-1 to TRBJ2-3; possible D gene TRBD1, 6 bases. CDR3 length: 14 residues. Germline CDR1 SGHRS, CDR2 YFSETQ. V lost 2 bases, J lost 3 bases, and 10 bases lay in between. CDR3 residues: CASSFGQGTDTQYF. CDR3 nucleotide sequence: TGCGCCAGCAGCTTTGGGCAGGGGACAGATACGCAGTATTTT.

The CDR3 here is CASSPPPLANTGELFF. The CDR3 DNA follows: TGTGCCAGCAGCCCCCCCCCACTAGCGAACACCGGGGAGCTGTTTTTT. The genes are TRBV21-1 and TRBJ2-2; the table's D gene call, TRBD2, was not cross checked with the DNA. TRBV21-1 is a documented pseudogene. The CDR3 contains 16 residues.

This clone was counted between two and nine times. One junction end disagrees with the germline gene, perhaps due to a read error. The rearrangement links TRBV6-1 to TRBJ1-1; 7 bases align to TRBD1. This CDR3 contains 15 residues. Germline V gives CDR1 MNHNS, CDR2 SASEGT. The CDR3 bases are TGTGCCAGCAGTGAAGCGCAGGGGGTGAACACTGAAGTTTTCTTT. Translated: CASSEAQGVNTEVFF.